This T cell receptor (beta chain) was identified during a study of T cells in tuberculosis. Study overall: In South Africa, adults with active tuberculosis were compared with IGRA-negative and latently infected IGRA-positive adolescents.

Study-level points and caveats: Active tuberculosis patients had shorter CDR3-alpha; the beta difference was nonsignificant. Active tuberculosis alpha repertoires lay closer to GMM-specific TCRs than controls'.

Regarding this clone: The antigen is undetermined.

Unsorted cryopreserved PBMC were sequenced, averaging around 100,000 T cells per clinical donor. This CDR3 comprises 15 residues. Trimming took 2 bases from V and 3 from J; bases not matched to a gene: 3. Germline V gene lookup returns CDR1 LNHDA and CDR2 SQIVND (reference sequence). The repertoire was sequenced with immunoSEQ multiplex PCR; TCRdb's copy has only in-frame clones and lacks some. The sample contains 38,000 or so clones, roughly 96% of which appear only once. This sequence originates from a donor aged 10-35 years with latent tuberculosis or without tuberculosis infection. The sample was PBMCs. The chain employs TRBV19 and TRBJ1-4, with 7 bases aligning to TRBD1. The CDR3 loop reads CASSITGDSNEKLFF. Here the CDR3 DNA reads TGTGCCAGTAGTATAACAGGGGACTCTAATGAAAAACTGTTTTTT.